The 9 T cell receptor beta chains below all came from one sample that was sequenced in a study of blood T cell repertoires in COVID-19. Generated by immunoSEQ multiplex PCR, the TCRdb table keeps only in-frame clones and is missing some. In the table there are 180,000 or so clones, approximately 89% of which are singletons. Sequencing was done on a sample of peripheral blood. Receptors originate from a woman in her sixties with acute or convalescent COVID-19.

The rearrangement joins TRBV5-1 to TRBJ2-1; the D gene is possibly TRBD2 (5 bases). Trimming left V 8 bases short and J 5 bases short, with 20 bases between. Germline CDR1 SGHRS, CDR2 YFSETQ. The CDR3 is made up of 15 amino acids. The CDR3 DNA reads TGCGCCAGTGCCCGAGGGAGCCTACTGAACAATGAGCAGTTCTTC. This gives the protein CASARGSLLNNEQFF.

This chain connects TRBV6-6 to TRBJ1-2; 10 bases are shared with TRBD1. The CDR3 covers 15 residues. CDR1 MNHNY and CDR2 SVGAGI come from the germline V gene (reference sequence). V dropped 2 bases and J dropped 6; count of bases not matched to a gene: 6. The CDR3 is CASSYATGTGDGYTF. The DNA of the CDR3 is TGTGCCAGCAGTTACGCGACCGGGACAGGGGATGGCTACACCTTC.

The CDR3 spells CASSERLAGIETQYF. CDR3 sequence (DNA): TGCGCCAGCAGCGAGCGACTAGCGGGAATTGAGACCCAGTACTTC. V and J are TRBV10-1 and TRBJ2-5; 11 bases agree with TRBD2. The CDR3 has 15 amino acids. Germline assignment: CDR1 WNHNN and CDR2 SYGVQD (reference sequence). The ends lost 6 bases at V and 5 bases at J; junction bases unmatched: 8.

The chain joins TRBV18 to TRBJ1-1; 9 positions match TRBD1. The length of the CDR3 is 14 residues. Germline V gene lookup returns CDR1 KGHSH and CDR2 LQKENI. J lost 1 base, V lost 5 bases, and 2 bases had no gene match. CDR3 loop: CASSKQGANTEAFF. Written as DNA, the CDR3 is TGTGCCAGCTCAAAACAGGGGGCGAACACTGAAGCTTTCTTT.

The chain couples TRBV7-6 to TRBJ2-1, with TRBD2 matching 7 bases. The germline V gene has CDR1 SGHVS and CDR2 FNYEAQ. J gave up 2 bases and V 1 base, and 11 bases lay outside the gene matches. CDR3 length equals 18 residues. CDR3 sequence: CASSLVQAGARPYNEQFF. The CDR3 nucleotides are TGTGCCAGCAGCTTAGTCCAGGCGGGAGCCCGACCCTACAATGAGCAGTTCTTC.

CDR3 region: CASSPRAPSAGGPEQFF. The CDR3 region has the DNA TGTGCCAGCTCACCACGGGCTCCCTCGGCGGGAGGCCCCGAGCAGTTCTTC. The chain employs TRBV18 and TRBJ2-1, with TRBD2 matching over 8 bases. Germline CDR1 and CDR2: KGHSH and LQKENI. J gave up 10 bases and V 1 base, and 15 bases lay outside the gene matches. The CDR3 extends over 17 amino acids.

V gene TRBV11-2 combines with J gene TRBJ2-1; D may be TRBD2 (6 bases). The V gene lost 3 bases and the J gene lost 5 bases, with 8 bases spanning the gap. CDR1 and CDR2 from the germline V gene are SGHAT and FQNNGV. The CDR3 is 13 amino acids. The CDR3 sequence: CASSLGLNNEQFF. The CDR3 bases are TGTGCCAGCAGCTTGGGACTCAACAATGAGCAGTTCTTC.

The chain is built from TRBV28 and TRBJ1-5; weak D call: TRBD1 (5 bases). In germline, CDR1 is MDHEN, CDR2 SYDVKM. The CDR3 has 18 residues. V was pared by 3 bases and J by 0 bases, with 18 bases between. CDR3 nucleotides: TGTGCCAGCAGTTTCCTAGGGCGGGGGGGGTATAGCAATCAGCCCCAGCATTTT. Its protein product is CASSFLGRGGYSNQPQHF.

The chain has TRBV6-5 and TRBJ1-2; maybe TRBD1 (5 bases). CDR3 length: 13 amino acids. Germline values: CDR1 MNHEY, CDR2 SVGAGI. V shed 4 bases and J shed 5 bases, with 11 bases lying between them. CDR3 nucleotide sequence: TGTGCCAGCAGTTCCGGGGGGAGGTATGGCTACACCTTC. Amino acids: CASSSGGRYGYTF.